This entry concerns a single TCR beta chain. These data are taken from a study of technical replicates of blood from a handful of donors. CDR1 and CDR2 from the germline V gene are ENHRY and SYGVKD. This CDR3 has 15 residues. Trimming at V came to 4 bases and at J to 5 bases, leaving 9 bases not matched to a gene. The protocol was immunoSEQ multiplex PCR, while the TCRdb copy is restricted to in-frame clones and leaves out a portion. The sample lists more than 65,000 clones; roughly 90% were seen once. The chain uses TRBV10-3 and TRBJ2-7; 9 bases match TRBD1. This TCR was recovered from a human donor in good health. What was sequenced was T cells isolated from PBMCs. The CDR3 nucleotides read TGTGCCATCAGTGGGGGGACAGGGAGGGTCGACGAGCAGTACTTC. This translates into CAISGGTGRVDEQYF.